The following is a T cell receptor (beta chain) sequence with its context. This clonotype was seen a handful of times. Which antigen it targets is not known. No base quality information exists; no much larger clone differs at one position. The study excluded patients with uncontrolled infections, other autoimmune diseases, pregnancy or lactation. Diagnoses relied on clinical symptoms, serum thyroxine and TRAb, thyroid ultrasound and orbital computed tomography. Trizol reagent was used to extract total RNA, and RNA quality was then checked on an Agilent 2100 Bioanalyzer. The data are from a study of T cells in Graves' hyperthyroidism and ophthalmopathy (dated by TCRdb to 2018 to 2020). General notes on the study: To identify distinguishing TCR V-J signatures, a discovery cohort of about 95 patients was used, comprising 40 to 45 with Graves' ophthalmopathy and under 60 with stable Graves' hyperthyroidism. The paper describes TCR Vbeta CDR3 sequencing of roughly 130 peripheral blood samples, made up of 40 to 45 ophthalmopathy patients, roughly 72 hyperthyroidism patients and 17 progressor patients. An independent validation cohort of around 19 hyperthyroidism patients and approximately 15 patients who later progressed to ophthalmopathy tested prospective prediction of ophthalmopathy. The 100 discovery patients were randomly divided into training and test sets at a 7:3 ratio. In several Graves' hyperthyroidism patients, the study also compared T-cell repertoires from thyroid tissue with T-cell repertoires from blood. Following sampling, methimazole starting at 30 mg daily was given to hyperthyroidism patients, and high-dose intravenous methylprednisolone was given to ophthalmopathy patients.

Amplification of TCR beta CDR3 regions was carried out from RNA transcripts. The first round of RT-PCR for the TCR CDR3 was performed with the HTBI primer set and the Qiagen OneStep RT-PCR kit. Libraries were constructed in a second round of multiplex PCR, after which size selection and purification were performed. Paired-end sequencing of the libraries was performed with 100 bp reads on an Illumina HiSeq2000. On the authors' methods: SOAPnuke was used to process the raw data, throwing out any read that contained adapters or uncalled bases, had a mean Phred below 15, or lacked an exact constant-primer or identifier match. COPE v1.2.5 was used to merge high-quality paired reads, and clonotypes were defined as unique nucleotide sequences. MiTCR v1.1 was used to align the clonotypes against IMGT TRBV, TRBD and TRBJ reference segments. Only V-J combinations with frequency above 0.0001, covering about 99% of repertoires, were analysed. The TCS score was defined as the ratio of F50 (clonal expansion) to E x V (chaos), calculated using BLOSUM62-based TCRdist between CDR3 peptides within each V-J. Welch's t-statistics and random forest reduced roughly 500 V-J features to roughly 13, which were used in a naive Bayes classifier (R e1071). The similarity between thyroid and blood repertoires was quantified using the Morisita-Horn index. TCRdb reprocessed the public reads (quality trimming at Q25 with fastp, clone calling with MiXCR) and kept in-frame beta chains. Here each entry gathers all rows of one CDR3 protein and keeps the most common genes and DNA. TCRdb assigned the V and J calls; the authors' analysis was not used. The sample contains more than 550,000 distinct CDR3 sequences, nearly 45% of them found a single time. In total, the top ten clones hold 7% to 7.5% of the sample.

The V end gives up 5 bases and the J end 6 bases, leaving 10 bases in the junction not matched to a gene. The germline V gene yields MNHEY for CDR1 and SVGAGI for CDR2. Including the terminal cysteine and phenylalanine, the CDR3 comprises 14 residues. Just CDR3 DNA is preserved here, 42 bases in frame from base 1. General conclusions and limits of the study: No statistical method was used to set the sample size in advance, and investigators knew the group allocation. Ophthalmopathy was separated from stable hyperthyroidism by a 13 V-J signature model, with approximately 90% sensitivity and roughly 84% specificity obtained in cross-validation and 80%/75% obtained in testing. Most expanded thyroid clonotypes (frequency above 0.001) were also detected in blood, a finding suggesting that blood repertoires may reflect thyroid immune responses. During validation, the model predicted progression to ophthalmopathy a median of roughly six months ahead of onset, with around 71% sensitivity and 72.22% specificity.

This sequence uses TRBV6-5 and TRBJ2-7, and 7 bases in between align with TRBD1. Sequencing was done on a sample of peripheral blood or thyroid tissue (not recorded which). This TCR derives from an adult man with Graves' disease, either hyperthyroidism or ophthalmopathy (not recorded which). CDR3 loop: CASSHDRVSGEQYF. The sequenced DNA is TGTGCCAGCAGTCATGACAGGGTTTCGGGCGAGCAGTACTTC.